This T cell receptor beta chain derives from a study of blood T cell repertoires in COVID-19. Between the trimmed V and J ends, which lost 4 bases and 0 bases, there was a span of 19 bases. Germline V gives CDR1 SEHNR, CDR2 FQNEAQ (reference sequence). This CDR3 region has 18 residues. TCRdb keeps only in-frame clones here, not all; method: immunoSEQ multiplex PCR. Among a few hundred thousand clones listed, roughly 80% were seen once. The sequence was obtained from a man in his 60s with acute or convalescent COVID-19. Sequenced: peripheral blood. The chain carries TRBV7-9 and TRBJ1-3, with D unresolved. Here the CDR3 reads CASSSRRSGFLSGNTIYF. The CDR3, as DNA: TGTGCCAGCAGCTCCCGGCGCAGCGGATTCCTCTCTGGAAACACCATATATTTT.